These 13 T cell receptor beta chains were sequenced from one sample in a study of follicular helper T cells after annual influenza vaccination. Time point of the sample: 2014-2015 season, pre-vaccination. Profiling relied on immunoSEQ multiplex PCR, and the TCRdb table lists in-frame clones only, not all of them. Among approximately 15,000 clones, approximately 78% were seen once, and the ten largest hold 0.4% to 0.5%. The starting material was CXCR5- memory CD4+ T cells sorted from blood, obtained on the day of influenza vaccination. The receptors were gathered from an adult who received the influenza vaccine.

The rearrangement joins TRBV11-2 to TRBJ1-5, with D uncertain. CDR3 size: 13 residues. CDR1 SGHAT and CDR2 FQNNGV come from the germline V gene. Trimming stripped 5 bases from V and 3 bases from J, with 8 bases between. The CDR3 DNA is TGTGCCAGCAGCACTCAGTACAATCAGCCCCAGCATTTT. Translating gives CASSTQYNQPQHF.

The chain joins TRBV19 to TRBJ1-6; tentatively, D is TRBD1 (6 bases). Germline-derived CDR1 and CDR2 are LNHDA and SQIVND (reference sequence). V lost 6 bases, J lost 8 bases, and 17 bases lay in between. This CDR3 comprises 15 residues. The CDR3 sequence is CASRTRDIAYSPLHF. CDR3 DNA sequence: TGTGCCAGTAGGACTCGGGACATAGCCTATTCACCCCTCCACTTT.

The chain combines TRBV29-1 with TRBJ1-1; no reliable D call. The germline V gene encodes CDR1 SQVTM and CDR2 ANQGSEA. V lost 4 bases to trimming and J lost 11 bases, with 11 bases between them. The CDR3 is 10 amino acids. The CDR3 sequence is CSVVEGSAFF. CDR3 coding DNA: TGCAGCGTTGTCGAGGGCTCCGCTTTCTTT.

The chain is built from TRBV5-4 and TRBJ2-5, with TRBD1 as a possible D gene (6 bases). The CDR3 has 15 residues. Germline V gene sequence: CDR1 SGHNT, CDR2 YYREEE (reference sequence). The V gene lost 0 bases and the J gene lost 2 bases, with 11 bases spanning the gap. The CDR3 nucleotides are TGTGCCAGCAGCTTGGCAGGGACACTACAAGAGACCCAGTACTTC. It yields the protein CASSLAGTLQETQYF.

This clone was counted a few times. CDR3 amino acids: CASSQERVALTSPLHF. CDR3 DNA: TGCGCCAGCAGCCAAGAAAGGGTGGCACTCACTTCGCCCCTCCACTTT. The chain uses TRBV4-3 and TRBJ1-6, with D unresolved. The CDR3 loop spans 16 amino acids. V was pared by 0 bases and J by 13 bases, with 19 bases between. Germline CDR1 LGHNA, CDR2 YSLEER.

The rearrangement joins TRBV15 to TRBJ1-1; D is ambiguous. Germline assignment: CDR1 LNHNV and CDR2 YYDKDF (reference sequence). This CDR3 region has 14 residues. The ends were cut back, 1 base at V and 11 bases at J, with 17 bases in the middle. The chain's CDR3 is CATSRGTNSAMAFF. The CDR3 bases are TGTGCCACCAGCAGAGGGACGAACTCTGCGATGGCTTTCTTT.

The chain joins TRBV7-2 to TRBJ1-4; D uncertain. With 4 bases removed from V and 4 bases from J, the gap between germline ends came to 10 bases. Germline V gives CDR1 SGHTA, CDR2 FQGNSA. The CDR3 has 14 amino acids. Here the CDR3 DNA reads TGTGCCAGCAGCTCGGGGAGCATTAATGAAAAACTGTTTTTT. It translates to CASSSGSINEKLFF.

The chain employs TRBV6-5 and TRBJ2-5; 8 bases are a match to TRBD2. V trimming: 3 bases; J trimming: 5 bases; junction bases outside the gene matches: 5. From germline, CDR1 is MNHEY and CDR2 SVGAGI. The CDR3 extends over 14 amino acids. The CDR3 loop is CASSYYRGGETQYF. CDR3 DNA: TGTGCCAGCAGTTATTACCGGGGGGGCGAGACCCAGTACTTC.

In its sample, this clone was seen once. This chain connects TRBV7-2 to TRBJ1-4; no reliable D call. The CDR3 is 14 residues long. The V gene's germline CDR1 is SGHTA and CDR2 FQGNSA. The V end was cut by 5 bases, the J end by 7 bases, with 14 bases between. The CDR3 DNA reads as TGTGCCAGCAGCCCCCCGTCCGGGGTTGAAAAACTGTTTTTT. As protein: CASSPPSGVEKLFF.

The CDR3 sequence: CASSWIWGSTDTQYF. CDR3 in DNA: TGTGCCAGCAGCTGGATTTGGGGGTCCACAGATACGCAGTATTTT. The chain employs TRBV11-2 and TRBJ2-3, with D perhaps being TRBD1 or TRBD2 (5 bases each). The V end lost 4 bases, the J end lost 2 bases, and 13 bases lay between the germline ends. Germline CDR1 SGHAT, CDR2 FQNNGV. The CDR3 length is 15 residues.

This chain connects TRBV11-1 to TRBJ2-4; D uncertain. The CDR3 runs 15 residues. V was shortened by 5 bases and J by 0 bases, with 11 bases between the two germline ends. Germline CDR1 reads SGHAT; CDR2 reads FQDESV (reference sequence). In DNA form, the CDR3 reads TGTGCCAGCAGCCCCCCGGTCGGAGCCAAAAACATTCAGTACTTC. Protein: CASSPPVGAKNIQYF. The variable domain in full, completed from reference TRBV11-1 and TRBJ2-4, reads EAEVAQSPRYKITEKSQAVAFWCDPISGHATLYWYRQILGQGPELLVQFQDESVVDDSQLPKDRFSAERLKGVDSTLKIQPAELGDSAMYLCASSPPVGAKNIQYFGAGTRLSVL.

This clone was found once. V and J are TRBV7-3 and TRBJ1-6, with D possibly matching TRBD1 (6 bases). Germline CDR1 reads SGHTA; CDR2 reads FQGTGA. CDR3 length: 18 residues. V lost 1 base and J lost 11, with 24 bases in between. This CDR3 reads CASSLRGFDRGLTAPLHF. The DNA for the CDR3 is TGTGCCAGCAGCTTAAGAGGGTTTGATCGGGGGCTGACGGCACCCCTCCACTTT.

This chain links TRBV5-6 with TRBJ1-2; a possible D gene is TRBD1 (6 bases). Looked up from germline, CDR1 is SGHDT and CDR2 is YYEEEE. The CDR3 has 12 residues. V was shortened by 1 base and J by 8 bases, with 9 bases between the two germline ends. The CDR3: CASSLTGRGYTF. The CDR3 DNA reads TGTGCCAGCAGCTTGACAGGGCGCGGCTACACCTTC.